The clone carrying this T cell receptor beta chain was found a few times. The data derive from a study of CD8+ T cells in alopecia areata. Study in general: Patients received oral tofacitinib, 5 to 10 mg twice daily, for moderate-to-severe alopecia areata.

Those with alopecia areata gave lesional scalp punch biopsies and peripheral blood. Starting from PBMCs, sorting isolated CD4+ and CD8+ T cells. RNA was isolated and reverse transcribed to cDNA, the sequencing template. Assay: immunoSEQ multiplex PCR; the TCRdb copy retains only in-frame clones and omits some. The table has 110,000 to 150,000 clones, 45% to 60% seen once. CDR3 length: 15 residues. V shed 5 bases and J shed 5 bases, with 21 bases lying between them. Germline V gives CDR1 SQVTM, CDR2 ANQGSEA. The TCR originated in a human donor with alopecia areata. Material: CD4+ T cells sorted from blood, obtained at week 0. The chain recombines TRBV29-1 with TRBJ2-5, with D tentatively TRBD2 (6 bases). The CDR3 loop is CSVIWWGGSGETQYF. CDR3 nucleotide sequence: TGCAGCGTTATTTGGTGGGGAGGCAGTGGGGAGACCCAGTACTTC.